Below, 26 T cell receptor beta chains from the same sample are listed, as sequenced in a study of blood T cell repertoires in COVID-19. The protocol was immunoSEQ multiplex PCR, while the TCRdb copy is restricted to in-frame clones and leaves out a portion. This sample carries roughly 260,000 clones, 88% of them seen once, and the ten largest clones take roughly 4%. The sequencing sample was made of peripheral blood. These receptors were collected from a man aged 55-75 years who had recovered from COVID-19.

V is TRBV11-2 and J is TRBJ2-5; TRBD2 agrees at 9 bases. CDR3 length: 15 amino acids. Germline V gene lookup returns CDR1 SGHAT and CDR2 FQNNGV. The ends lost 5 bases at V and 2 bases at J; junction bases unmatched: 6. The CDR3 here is CASSPGRGGQETQYF. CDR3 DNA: TGTGCCAGCAGCCCGGGGCGGGGGGGACAAGAGACCCAGTACTTC.

Here the CDR3 DNA reads TGTGCCTGGAGTACGTTAGGTAGGATCTCAGGAGAGACCCAGTACTTC. This sequence encodes CAWSTLGRISGETQYF. The V call is TRBV30, the J call TRBJ2-5; D is unclear. Looked up from germline, CDR1 is GTSNPN and CDR2 is SVGIG (reference sequence). Trimming took 2 bases from V and 4 from J, leaving 20 bases between them. The CDR3 has 16 residues.

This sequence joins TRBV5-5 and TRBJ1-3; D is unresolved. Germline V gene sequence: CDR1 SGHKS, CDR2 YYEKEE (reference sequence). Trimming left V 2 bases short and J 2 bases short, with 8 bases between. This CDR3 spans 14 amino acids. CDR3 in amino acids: CASSLTGTGNTIYF. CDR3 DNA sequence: TGTGCCAGCAGCTTAACCGGGACTGGAAACACCATATATTTT.

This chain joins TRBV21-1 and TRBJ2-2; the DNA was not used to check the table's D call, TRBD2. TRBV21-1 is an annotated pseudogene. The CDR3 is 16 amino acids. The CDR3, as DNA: TGTGCCAGCAGCCCACGGTCCCACCCTTGGACCGGGGAGCTGTTTTTT. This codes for CASSPRSHPWTGELFF.

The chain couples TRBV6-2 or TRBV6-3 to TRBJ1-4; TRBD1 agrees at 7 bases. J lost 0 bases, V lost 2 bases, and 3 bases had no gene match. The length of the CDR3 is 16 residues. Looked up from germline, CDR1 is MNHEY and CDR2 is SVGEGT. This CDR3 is CASSYTGQTTNEKLFF. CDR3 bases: TGTGCCAGCAGTTACACGGGACAGACAACTAATGAAAAACTGTTTTTT.

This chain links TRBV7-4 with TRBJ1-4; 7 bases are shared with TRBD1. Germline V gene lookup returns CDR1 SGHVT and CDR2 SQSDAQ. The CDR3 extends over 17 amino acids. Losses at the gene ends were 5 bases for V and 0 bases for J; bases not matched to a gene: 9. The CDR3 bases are TGTGCCAGCAGCCTGTGGACAGGAAAAACAACTAATGAAAAACTGTTTTTT. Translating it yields CASSLWTGKTTNEKLFF.

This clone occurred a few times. CDR3 in amino acids: CASSPRLSGANVLTF. In DNA, the CDR3 is TGTGCCAGCAGTCCCAGGCTCTCTGGGGCCAACGTCCTGACTTTC. The chain carries TRBV2 and TRBJ2-6; D call uncertain. From germline, CDR1 is SNHLY and CDR2 FYNNEI. This CDR3 has 15 amino acids. V lost 5 bases and J lost 0, with 8 bases in between.

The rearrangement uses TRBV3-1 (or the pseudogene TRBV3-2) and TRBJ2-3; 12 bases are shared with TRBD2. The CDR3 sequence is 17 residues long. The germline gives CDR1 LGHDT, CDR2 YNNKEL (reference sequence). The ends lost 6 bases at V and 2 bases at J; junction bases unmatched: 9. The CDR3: CASSLAGGGRITDTQYF. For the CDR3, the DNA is TGTGCCAGCAGTCTAGCGGGGGGGGGCCGGATCACAGATACGCAGTATTTT.

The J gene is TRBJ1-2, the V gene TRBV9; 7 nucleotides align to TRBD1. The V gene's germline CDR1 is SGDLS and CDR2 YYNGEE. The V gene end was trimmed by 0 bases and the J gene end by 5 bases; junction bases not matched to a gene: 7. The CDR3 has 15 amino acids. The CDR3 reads CASSVDEGAGYGYTF. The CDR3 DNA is TGTGCCAGCAGCGTAGATGAGGGGGCAGGATATGGCTACACCTTC.

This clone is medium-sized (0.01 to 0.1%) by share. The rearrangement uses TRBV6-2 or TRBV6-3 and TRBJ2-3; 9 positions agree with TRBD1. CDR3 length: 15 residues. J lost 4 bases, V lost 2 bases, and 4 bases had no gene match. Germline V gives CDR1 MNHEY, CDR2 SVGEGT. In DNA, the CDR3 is TGTGCCAGCAGTTACGACAGGGGGGCGGCAGATACGCAGTATTTT. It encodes CASSYDRGAADTQYF.

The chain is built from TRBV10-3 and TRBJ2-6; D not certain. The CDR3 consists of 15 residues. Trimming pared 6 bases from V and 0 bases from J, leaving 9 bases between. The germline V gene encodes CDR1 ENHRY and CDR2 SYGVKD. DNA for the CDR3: TGTGCCATCAGAGAGCTCAGCTCTGGGGCCAACGTCCTGACTTTC. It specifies CAIRELSSGANVLTF.

CDR3 protein: CASSFTEANYNEQFF. In DNA, the CDR3 is TGTGCCAGCAGCTTCACAGAAGCAAACTACAATGAGCAGTTCTTC. The chain has TRBV7-6 and TRBJ2-1; D call uncertain. The CDR3 spans 15 residues. Per germline, CDR1 SGHVS and CDR2 FNYEAQ. V was shortened by 3 bases and J by 3 bases, with 12 bases between the two germline ends. The full variable domain, completed using reference TRBV7-6 and TRBJ2-1, is GAGVSQSPRYKVTKRGQDVALRCDPISGHVSLYWYRQALGQGPEFLTYFNYEAQQDKSGLPNDRFSAERPEGSISTLTIQRTEQRDSAMYRCASSFTEANYNEQFFGPGTRLTVL.

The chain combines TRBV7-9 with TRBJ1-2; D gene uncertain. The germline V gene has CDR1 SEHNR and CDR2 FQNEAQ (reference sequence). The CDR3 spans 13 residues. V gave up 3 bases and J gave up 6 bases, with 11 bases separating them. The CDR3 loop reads CASSFPGIDGYTF. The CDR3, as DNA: TGTGCCAGCAGCTTCCCGGGAATAGATGGCTACACCTTC.

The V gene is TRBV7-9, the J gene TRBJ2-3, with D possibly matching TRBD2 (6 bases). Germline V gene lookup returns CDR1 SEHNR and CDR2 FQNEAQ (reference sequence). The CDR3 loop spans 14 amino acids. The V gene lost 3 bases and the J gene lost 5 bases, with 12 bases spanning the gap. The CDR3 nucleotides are TGTGCCAGCAGCTTCCGGGGACTGGGAGATACGCAGTATTTT. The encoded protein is CASSFRGLGDTQYF.

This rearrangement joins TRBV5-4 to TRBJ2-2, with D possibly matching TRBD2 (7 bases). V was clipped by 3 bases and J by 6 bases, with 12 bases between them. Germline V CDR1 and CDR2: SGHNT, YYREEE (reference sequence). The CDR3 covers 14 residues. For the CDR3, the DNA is TGTGCCAGCAGCTGGGGGGGCTTAGCCGGGGAGCTGTTTTTT. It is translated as CASSWGGLAGELFF.

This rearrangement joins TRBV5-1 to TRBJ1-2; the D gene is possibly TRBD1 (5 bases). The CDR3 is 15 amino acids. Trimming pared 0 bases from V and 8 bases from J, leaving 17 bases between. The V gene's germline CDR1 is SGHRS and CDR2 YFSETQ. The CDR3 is CASSLAAGSSLGYTF. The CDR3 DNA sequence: TGCGCCAGCAGCTTGGCTGCAGGGTCCTCTCTCGGCTACACCTTC.

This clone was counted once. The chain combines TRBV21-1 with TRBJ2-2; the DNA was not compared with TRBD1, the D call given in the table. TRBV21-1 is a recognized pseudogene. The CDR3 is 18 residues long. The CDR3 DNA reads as TGTGCCAGCAGCGAGTTTCCGCAGGGAATAAGACCCACCGGGGAGCTGTTTTTT. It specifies CASSEFPQGIRPTGELFF.

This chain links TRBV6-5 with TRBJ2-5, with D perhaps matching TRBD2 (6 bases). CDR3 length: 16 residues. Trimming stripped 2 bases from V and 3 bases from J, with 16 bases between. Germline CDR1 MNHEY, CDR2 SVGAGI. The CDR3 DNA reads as TGTGCCAGCAGTTACCAGGGAGGTCAGGTTAAAGAGACCCAGTACTTC. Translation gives CASSYQGGQVKETQYF.

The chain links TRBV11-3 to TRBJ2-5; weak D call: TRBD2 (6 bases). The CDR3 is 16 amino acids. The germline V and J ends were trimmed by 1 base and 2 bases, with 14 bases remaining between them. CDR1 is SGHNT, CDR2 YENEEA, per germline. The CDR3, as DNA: TGTGCCAGCAGCTTAGGGTGGGACTGGCCTCAAGAGACCCAGTACTTC. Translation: CASSLGWDWPQETQYF. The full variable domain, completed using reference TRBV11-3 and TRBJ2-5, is EAGVVQSPRYKIIEKKQPVAFWCNPISGHNTLYWYLQNLGQGPELLIRYENEEAVDDSQLPKDRFSAERLKGVDSTLKIQPAELGDSAVYLCASSLGWDWPQETQYFGPGTRLLVL.

DNA of the CDR3: TGTGCCAGCAGCCAAGGTAATAGCGGGGGGCTTACAATGAGGCAGTTCTTC. It specifies CASSQGNSGGLTMRQFF. This sequence joins TRBV3-1 (or the pseudogene TRBV3-2) and TRBJ2-1, with 10 positions matching TRBD2. Germline values: CDR1 LGHDT, CDR2 YNNKEL (reference sequence). Losses at the gene ends were 1 base for V and 12 bases for J; bases not matched to a gene: 15. This CDR3 region has 17 residues.

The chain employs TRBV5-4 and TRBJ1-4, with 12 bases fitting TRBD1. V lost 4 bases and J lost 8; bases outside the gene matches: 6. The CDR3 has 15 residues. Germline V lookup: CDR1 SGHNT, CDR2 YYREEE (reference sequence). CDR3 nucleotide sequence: TGTGCCAGCAGCAAAGCCGGGACAGGGGGCGAAAAACTGTTTTTT. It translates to CASSKAGTGGEKLFF.

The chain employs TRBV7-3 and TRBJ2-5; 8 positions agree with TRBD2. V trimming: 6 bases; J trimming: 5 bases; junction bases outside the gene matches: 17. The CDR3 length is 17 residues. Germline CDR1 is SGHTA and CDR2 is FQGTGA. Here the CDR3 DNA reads TGTGCCAGCAGTCCGCGCCTCACGGACGGGACTAGGGAGACCCAGTACTTC. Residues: CASSPRLTDGTRETQYF. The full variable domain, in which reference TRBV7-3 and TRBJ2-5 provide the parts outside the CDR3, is GAGVSQTPSNKVTEKGKYVELRCDPISGHTALYWYRQSLGQGPEFLIYFQGTGAADDSGLPNDRFFAVRPEGSVSTLKIQRTERGDSAVYLCASSPRLTDGTRETQYFGPGTRLLVL.

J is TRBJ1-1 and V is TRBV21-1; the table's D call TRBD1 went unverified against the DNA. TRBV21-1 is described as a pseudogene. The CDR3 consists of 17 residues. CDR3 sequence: CASSKSGRGQGNTEAFF. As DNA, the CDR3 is TGTGCCAGCAGCAAATCGGGGAGGGGACAGGGGAACACTGAAGCTTTCTTT.

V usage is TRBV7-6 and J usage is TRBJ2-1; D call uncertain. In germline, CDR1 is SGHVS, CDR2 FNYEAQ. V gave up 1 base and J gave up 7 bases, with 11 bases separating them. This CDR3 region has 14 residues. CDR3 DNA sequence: TGTGCCAGCAGCTTAGATCCGGTAGTGAATGAGCAGTTCTTC. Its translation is CASSLDPVVNEQFF.

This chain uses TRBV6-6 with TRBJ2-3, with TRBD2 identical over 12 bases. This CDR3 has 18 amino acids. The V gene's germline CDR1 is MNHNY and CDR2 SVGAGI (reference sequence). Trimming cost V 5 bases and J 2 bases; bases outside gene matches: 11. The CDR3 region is CASSQPSGGGSLTDTQYF. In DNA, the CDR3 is TGTGCCAGCAGTCAACCTAGCGGGGGGGGATCCCTCACAGATACGCAGTATTTT.

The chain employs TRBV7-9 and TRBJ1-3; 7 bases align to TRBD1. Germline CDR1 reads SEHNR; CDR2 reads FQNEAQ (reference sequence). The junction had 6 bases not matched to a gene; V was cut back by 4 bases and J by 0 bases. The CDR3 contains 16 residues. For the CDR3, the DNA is TGTGCCAGCAGCTCACGGGACAGTATCTCTGGAAACACCATATATTTT. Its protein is CASSSRDSISGNTIYF.